The table lists the clone carrying this T cell receptor beta chain with a few counts. What it binds is not known. These data come from a study of identical twins. General observations from the study: Potential partial confounding of zero-insertion analyses by invariant MAIT and iNKT cells was noted. Less excess twin sharing appeared in beta out-of-frame sequences.

V gave up 6 bases and J gave up 4 bases, with 12 bases separating them. This CDR3 is 13 amino acids long. Germline V gene lookup returns CDR1 DFQATT and CDR2 SNEGSKA (reference sequence). Through template switching, a universal primer site was introduced, and the cDNA contained unique molecular identifiers. TCRdb re-called the 5' RACE reads with MiXCR, one entry per CDR3 protein. The repertoire has about 1.7 million distinct CDR3 sequences, about 31% of them found once; the top ten carry more than 0.25%. The material sequenced was cord blood. This receptor was identified in a newborn girl in good health. V usage is TRBV20-1 and J usage is TRBJ2-2; a possible D gene is TRBD2 (6 bases). The CDR3 nucleotides read TGCAGTGCCCCCGGGGGAGGCACCGGGGAGCTGTTTTTT. As protein: CSAPGGGTGELFF.